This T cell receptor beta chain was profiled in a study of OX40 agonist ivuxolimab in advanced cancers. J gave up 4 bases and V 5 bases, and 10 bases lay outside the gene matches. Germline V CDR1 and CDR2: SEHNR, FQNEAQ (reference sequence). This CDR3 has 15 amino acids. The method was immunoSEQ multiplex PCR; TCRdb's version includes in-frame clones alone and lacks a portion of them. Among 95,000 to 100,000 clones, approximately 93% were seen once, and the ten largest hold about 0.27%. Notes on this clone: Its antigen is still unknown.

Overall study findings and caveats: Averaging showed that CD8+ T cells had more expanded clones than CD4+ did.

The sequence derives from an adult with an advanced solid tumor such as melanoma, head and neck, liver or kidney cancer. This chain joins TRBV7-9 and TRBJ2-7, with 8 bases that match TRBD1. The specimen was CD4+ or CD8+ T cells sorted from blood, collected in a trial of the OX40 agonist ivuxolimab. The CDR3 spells CASSPQGASRYEQYF. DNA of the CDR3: TGTGCCAGCAGCCCTCAGGGGGCGAGTCGATACGAGCAGTACTTC. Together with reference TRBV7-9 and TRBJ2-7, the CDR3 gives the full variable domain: DTGVSQNPRHKITKRGQNVTFRCDPISEHNRLYWYRQTLGQGPEFLTYFQNEAQLEKSRLLSDRFSAERPKGSFSTLEIQRTEQGDSAMYLCASSPQGASRYEQYFGPGTRLTVT.